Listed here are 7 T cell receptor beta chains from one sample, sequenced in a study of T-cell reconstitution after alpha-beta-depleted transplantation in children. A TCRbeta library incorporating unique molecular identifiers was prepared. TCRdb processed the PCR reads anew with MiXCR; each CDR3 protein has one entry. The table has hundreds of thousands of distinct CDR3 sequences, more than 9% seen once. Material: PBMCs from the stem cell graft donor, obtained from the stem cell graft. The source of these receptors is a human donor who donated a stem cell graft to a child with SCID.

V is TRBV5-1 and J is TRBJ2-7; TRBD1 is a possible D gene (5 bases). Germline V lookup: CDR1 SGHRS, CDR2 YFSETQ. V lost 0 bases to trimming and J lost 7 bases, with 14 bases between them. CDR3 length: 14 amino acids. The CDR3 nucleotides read TGCGCCAGCAGCTTGGGCAGGGCCATCGAGGAGCAGTACTTC. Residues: CASSLGRAIEEQYF.

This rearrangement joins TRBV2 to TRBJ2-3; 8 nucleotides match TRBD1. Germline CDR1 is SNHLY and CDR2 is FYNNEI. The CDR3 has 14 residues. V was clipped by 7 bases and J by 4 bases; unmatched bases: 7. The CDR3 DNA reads TGTGCCAGCACTGGACAGGGTTTAGCAGATACGCAGTATTTT. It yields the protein CASTGQGLADTQYF.

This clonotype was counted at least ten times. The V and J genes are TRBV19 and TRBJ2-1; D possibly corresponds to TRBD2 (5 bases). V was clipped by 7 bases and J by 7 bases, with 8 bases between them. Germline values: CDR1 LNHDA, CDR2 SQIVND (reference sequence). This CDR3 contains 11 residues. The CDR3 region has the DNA TGTGCCAGTACCCCGGGGAATGAGCAGTTCTTC. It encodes CASTPGNEQFF. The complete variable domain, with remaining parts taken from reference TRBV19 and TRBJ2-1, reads DGGITQSPKYLFRKEGQNVTLSCEQNLNHDAMYWYRQDPGQGLRLIYYSQIVNDFQKGDIAEGYSVSREKKESFPLTVTSAQKNPTAFYLCASTPGNEQFFGPGTRLTVL.

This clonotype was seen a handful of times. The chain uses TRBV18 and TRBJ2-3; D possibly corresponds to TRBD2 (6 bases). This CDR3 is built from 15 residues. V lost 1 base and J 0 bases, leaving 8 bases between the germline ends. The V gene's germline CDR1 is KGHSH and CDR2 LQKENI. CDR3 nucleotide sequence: TGTGCCAGCTCACCACAGGGGACTAGCACAGATACGCAGTATTTT. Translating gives CASSPQGTSTDTQYF.

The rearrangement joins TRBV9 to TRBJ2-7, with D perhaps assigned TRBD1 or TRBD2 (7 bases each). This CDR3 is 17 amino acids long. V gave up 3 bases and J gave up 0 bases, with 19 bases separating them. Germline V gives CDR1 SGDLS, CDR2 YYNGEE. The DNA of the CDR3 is TGTGCCAGCAGCGAGGGAGGGAAGACAGGGAACTCCTACGAGCAGTACTTC. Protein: CASSEGGKTGNSYEQYF.

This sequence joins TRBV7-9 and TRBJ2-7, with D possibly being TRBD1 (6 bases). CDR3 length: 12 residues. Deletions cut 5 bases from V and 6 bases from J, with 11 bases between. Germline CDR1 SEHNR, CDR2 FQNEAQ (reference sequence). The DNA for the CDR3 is TGTGCCAGCAGCCTAAACAGGGCCGAGCAGTACTTC. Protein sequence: CASSLNRAEQYF.

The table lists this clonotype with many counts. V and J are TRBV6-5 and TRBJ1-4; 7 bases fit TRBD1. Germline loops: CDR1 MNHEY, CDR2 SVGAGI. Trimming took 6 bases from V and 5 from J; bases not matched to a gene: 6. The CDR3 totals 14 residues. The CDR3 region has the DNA TGTGCCAGCAGGCCGGGACAGTCCAATGAAAAACTGTTTTTT. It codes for CASRPGQSNEKLFF.